A single sample is the source of the 25 T cell receptor beta chains below, sequenced in a study of vaccination and CD4 T cells after COVID-19. No antigen is known for these receptors. The Oncomine TCR Beta short-read assay was applied to DNA of cultured CD4+ T cells. Via MiXCR, TCRdb re-called the PCR reads, giving one row per CDR3 protein. The table lists about 22,000 distinct CDR3 sequences, 30% to 35% of them singletons. Indicated time point: late sampling 161 to 241 days after vaccination in three convalescent patients. Sample treatment: roughly 10-day PBMC culture with coronavirus spike peptide pools or control peptides (ViraFEST assay). Sequences were derived from CD4+ T cells from blood, cultured in vitro, sampled about 7 months after SARS-CoV-2 vaccination. The receptors were gathered from a human donor who had recovered from COVID-19.

The CDR3 loop reads CASSLVVSQETQYF. DNA for the CDR3: TGTGCCAGCAGCTTAGTAGTCAGTCAAGAGACCCAGTACTTC. The rearrangement links TRBV7-2 to TRBJ2-5, with unresolved D. CDR3 length: 14 amino acids. Germline V gene data show CDR1 as SGHTA and CDR2 as FQGNSA. Trimming shortened V by 1 base and J by 2 bases, and 8 bases separated the two germline ends.

The V and J genes are TRBV7-2 and TRBJ2-1, with D uncertain. V gave up 5 bases and J gave up 5 bases, with 13 bases separating them. The CDR3 is made up of 14 amino acids. Germline V gene lookup returns CDR1 SGHTA and CDR2 FQGNSA. Here the CDR3 reads CASSRQIRDNEQFF. The DNA for the CDR3 is TGTGCCAGCAGCCGCCAGATAAGAGACAATGAGCAGTTCTTC.

V is TRBV20-1 and J is TRBJ2-2; no clear D. Trimming removed 0 bases from V and 7 bases from J, with 9 bases in between. From germline, CDR1 is DFQATT and CDR2 SNEGSKA (reference sequence). The CDR3 extends over 13 amino acids. The CDR3 protein is CSARDLGFGELFF. The CDR3, as DNA: TGCAGTGCTAGAGATCTGGGTTTCGGGGAGCTGTTTTTT.

This clonotype was observed a few times. This chain joins TRBV6-5 and TRBJ2-5, with TRBD2 identical over 15 bases. This CDR3 contains 17 residues. Germline CDR1 is MNHEY and CDR2 is SVGAGI. V shed 4 bases and J 4 bases; nucleotides not matched to a gene: 7. The CDR3 nucleotides are TGTGCCAGCAGTTGGACTAGCGGGAGGGCCGGTCGAGAGACCCAGTACTTC. Protein product: CASSWTSGRAGRETQYF.

This clonotype was counted only a few times. The chain combines TRBV7-2 with TRBJ1-6; D perhaps matches TRBD1 (6 bases). Trimming cost V 5 bases and J 7 bases, with 18 bases left between them. In germline, CDR1 is SGHTA, CDR2 FQGNSA. This CDR3 spans 16 amino acids. The DNA of the CDR3 is TGTGCCAGCAGCCCCCAGGGGTTTATTGAAAATTCACCCCTCCACTTT. It encodes CASSPQGFIENSPLHF. Supplemented by reference TRBV7-2 and TRBJ1-6, the full variable domain reads GAGVSQSPSNKVTEKGKDVELRCDPISGHTALYWYRQSLGQGLEFLIYFQGNSAPDKSGLPSDRFSAERTGGSVSTLTIQRTQQEDSAVYLCASSPQGFIENSPLHFGNGTRLTVT.

CDR3 protein: CASSQDIPSDSADTQYF. The CDR3 DNA is TGTGCCAGCAGCCAAGATATACCTAGCGATTCGGCAGATACGCAGTATTTT. The chain is built from TRBV14 and TRBJ2-3; a weak D match, TRBD2 (6 bases). Trimming pared 0 bases from V and 4 bases from J, leaving 17 bases between. Germline CDR1 and CDR2: SGHDN and FVKESK. CDR3 length: 17 residues.

J is TRBJ2-1 and V is TRBV7-9; D is ambiguous. CDR1 is SEHNR and CDR2 is FQNEAQ in the germline V gene (reference sequence). V was pared by 5 bases and J by 4 bases, with 12 bases between. This CDR3 has 14 residues. In DNA form, the CDR3 reads TGTGCCAGCAGCCACTGGACCAGTTACAATGAGCAGTTCTTC. It encodes CASSHWTSYNEQFF.

The rearrangement links TRBV27 to TRBJ1-1; D remains ambiguous. The CDR3 extends over 15 amino acids. CDR1 and CDR2 (germline): MNHEY, SMNVEV (reference sequence). V was clipped by 8 bases and J by 4 bases, with 20 bases between them. In nucleotides, the CDR3 is TGTGCCAGCCGAGGGAGGGCTCGGCGCCTCACTGAAGCTTTCTTT. It codes for CASRGRARRLTEAFF.

This clonotype was observed a handful of times. V gene TRBV6-1 combines with J gene TRBJ1-5; no firm D call. Trimming left V 5 bases short and J 4 bases short, with 9 bases between. This CDR3 has 13 residues. Germline CDR1 and CDR2: MNHNS and SASEGT. The CDR3 reads CASSISENQPQHF. The CDR3 nucleotides are TGTGCCAGCAGTATATCGGAAAATCAGCCCCAGCATTTT.

The table lists this clonotype with a few counts. The V gene is TRBV20-1, the J gene TRBJ2-1; D possibly corresponds to TRBD1 (5 bases). This CDR3 spans 16 amino acids. Per germline, CDR1 DFQATT and CDR2 SNEGSKA (reference sequence). Trimming removed 3 bases from V and 3 bases from J, with 18 bases in between. This CDR3 reads CSASEDIGPNYNEQFF. CDR3 DNA sequence: TGCAGTGCTAGTGAGGACATCGGGCCAAACTACAATGAGCAGTTCTTC.

The V gene is TRBV6-1, the J gene TRBJ1-5, with 9 nucleotides matching TRBD1. Germline V gene sequence: CDR1 MNHNS, CDR2 SASEGT. J gave up 3 bases and V 9 bases, and 3 bases lay outside the gene matches. This CDR3 region has 13 residues. DNA for the CDR3: TGTGCCAGTAGGACAGGGGACAATCAGCCCCAGCATTTT. This translates into CASRTGDNQPQHF.

This clonotype appeared a few times. This chain connects TRBV20-1 to TRBJ2-1; D possibly corresponds to TRBD1 (5 bases). The CDR3 consists of 13 residues. The V and J ends lost 6 bases and 8 bases respectively, with 17 bases between them. Germline-derived CDR1 and CDR2 are DFQATT and SNEGSKA (reference sequence). As DNA, the CDR3 is TGCAGTGCACCCCACCCATTCAGGGATGAGCAGTTCTTC. Translated, it gives CSAPHPFRDEQFF.

V is TRBV11-3 and J is TRBJ2-1; D is uncertain. The CDR3 loop spans 14 amino acids. The V end lost 5 bases, the J end lost 2 bases, and 10 bases lay between the germline ends. The V gene's germline CDR1 is SGHNT and CDR2 YENEEA. CDR3 coding DNA: TGTGCCAGCAGCCCCGGAGATACCTACAATGAGCAGTTCTTC. Translated: CASSPGDTYNEQFF.

The sample holds a few counts of this clonotype. The chain carries TRBV7-9 and TRBJ1-1, with a possible D match to TRBD1 (6 bases). This CDR3 contains 13 residues. With 1 base removed from V and 6 bases from J, the gap between germline ends came to 9 bases. Germline values: CDR1 SEHNR, CDR2 FQNEAQ (reference sequence). The CDR3 coding sequence is TGTGCCAGCAGCTTAGTCGCAGGGGCTGAAGCTTTCTTT. Translation gives CASSLVAGAEAFF.

This clonotype has only one observation. The J gene is TRBJ1-1, the V gene TRBV11-2; D unclear. The V gene lost 4 bases and the J gene lost 0 bases, with 12 bases spanning the gap. The CDR3 extends over 15 amino acids. Germline V gene data show CDR1 as SGHAT and CDR2 as FQNNGV. The CDR3 here is CASSSQNYMNTEAFF. CDR3 sequence (DNA): TGTGCCAGCAGCTCCCAGAACTACATGAACACTGAAGCTTTCTTT.

The chain uses TRBV6-5 and TRBJ2-7; either TRBD1 or TRBD2 may supply D (5 bases each). V gave up 2 bases and J gave up 5 bases, with 19 bases separating them. Germline V gene lookup returns CDR1 MNHEY and CDR2 SVGAGI. The CDR3 covers 16 residues. The CDR3 sequence: CASSYPRGGYFHEQYF. CDR3 DNA sequence: TGTGCCAGCAGTTACCCCCGGGGCGGGTATTTCCACGAGCAGTACTTC.

V gene TRBV20-1 combines with J gene TRBJ2-7; the match to TRBD1 covers 7 bases. CDR3 size: 14 residues. Germline CDR1 is DFQATT and CDR2 is SNEGSKA (reference sequence). The V segment lost 1 base and the J segment 7 bases; nucleotides outside the gene matches: 10. The chain's CDR3 is CSARVAGGQSEQYF. The CDR3 bases are TGCAGTGCTAGAGTGGCAGGGGGACAGTCGGAGCAGTACTTC.

This clonotype has more than one count but fewer than ten. The chain joins TRBV7-2 to TRBJ2-7, with D perhaps matching TRBD2 (5 bases). V shed 1 base and J shed 2 bases, with 12 bases lying between them. The V gene's germline CDR1 is SGHTA and CDR2 FQGNSA. The CDR3 covers 15 residues. The CDR3 loop is CASSLGRARAYEQYF. The CDR3 DNA reads as TGTGCCAGCAGCTTAGGGCGGGCACGGGCCTACGAGCAGTACTTC.

This clonotype counts as medium-sized. V and J are TRBV6-5 and TRBJ2-1, with 9 nucleotides matching TRBD2. With V trimmed by 3 bases and J by 6 bases, 6 bases remained unmatched. Germline lookup yields CDR1 MNHEY and CDR2 SVGAGI. CDR3 length equals 15 residues. The CDR3 loop is CASSYGLAGSNEQFF. CDR3 in DNA: TGTGCCAGCAGTTATGGGCTAGCGGGGTCCAATGAGCAGTTCTTC.

This clonotype was observed a few times. The chain employs TRBV24-1 and TRBJ2-5; TRBD1 agrees at 11 bases. In germline, CDR1 is KGHDR, CDR2 SFDVKD. CDR3 length equals 15 residues. V lost 4 bases, J lost 4 bases, and 4 bases stayed unmatched. The CDR3 DNA follows: TGTGCCACCAGTGACCCGGGACAGGGGGGAGAGACCCAGTACTTC. It encodes CATSDPGQGGETQYF.

This clonotype turned up a few times. The genes are TRBV6-1 and TRBJ2-7; D is ambiguous. Trimming took off 8 bases at V and 2 bases at J, with 16 bases between the two ends. The CDR3 extends over 14 amino acids. Germline V gene sequence: CDR1 MNHNS, CDR2 SASEGT. In DNA, the CDR3 is TGTGCCAGCGGGCCCTTGAGGCCAGCCTACGAGCAGTACTTC. Protein sequence: CASGPLRPAYEQYF.

The J gene is TRBJ2-3, the V gene TRBV29-1; no clear D gene. V lost 4 bases and J lost 6, with 17 bases in between. The V gene's germline CDR1 is SQVTM and CDR2 ANQGSEA. This CDR3 is 14 amino acids long. The CDR3 protein is CSVVGQWRLDTQYF. CDR3 DNA: TGCAGCGTTGTCGGCCAATGGCGTCTGGATACGCAGTATTTT.

The gene calls are TRBV10-3 and TRBJ1-2, with 8 positions matching TRBD1. The V gene end was trimmed by 0 bases and the J gene end by 5 bases; junction bases not matched to a gene: 11. In germline, CDR1 is ENHRY, CDR2 SYGVKD. This CDR3 has 17 amino acids. The CDR3 nucleotides read TGTGCCATCAGTGAGTCGATAGGCCAGGGGGCTCGGTATGGCTACACCTTC. This translates into CAISESIGQGARYGYTF.

In its sample, this clonotype was seen a few times. The genes are TRBV7-6 and TRBJ2-7; TRBD2 agrees at 8 bases. The germline gives CDR1 SGHVS, CDR2 FNYEAQ. CDR3 length: 15 amino acids. V was pared by 5 bases and J by 3 bases, with 9 bases of the junction left unmatched. CDR3 coding DNA: TGTGCCAGCAGCCCCGGTAGCGGGACGCTCTACGAGCAGTACTTC. It is translated as CASSPGSGTLYEQYF.

The chain employs TRBV4-2 and TRBJ2-3; D unresolved. The V end lost 2 bases, the J end lost 0 bases, and 9 bases lay between the germline ends. Germline V lookup: CDR1 LGHNA, CDR2 YNFKEQ. The CDR3 is 15 residues long. CDR3 loop: CASSQPHSSTDTQYF. CDR3 coding DNA: TGTGCCAGCAGCCAACCACACTCTAGCACAGATACGCAGTATTTT.